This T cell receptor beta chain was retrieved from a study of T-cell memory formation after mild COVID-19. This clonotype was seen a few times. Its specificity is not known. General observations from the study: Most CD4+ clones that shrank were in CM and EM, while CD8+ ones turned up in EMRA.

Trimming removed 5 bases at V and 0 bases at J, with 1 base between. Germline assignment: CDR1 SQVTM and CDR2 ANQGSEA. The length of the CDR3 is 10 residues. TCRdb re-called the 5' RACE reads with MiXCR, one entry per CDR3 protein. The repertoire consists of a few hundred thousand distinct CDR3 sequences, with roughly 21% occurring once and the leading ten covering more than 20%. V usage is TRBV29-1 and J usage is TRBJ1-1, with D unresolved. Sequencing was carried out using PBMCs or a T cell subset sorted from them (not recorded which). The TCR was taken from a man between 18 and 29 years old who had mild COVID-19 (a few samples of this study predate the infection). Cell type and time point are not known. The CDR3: CSVMNTEAFF. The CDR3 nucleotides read TGCAGCGTTATGAACACTGAAGCTTTCTTT.